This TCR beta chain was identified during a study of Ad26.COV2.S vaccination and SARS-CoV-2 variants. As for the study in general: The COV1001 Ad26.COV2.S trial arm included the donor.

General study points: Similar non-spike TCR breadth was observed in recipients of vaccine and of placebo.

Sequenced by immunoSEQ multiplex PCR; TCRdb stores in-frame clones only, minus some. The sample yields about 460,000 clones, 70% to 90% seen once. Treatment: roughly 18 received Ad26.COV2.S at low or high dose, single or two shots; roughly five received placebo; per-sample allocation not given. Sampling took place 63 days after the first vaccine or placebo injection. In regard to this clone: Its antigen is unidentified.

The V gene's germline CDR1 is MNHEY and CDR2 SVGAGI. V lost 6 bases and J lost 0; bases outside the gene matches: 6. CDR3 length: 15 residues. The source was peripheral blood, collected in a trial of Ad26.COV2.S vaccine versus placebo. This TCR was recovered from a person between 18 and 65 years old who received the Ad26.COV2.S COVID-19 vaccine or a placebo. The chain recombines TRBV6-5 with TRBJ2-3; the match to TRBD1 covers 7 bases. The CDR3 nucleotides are TGTGCCAGCAGGGGGGACAGTTCTAGCACAGATACGCAGTATTTT. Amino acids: CASRGDSSSTDTQYF.